These T cell receptor beta chains were read from a single sample in a study of T-cell reconstitution after alpha-beta-depleted transplantation in children. TCRdb called the PCR reads again in MiXCR, with one record for every CDR3 protein. The sample consists of under 850,000 distinct CDR3 sequences, roughly 14% of them appearing once. The specimen comprised PBMCs, sampled before TCRalphabeta/CD19-depleted stem cell transplant. The receptors here all came from a girl aged 2 to 10 with congenital amegakaryocytic thrombocytopenia, due to receive a stem cell transplant. CDR3s include the opening cysteine and the closing phenylalanine or tryptophan.

J	V	CDR3
TRBJ2-1	TRBV29-1	CSVGWPGGTSRYNEQFF
TRBJ2-2	TRBV12-3/TRBV12-4	CASSFHTGTGNTGELFF
TRBJ2-3	TRBV10-3	CAISETPTSGSSDTQYF
TRBJ2-7	TRBV29-1	CNDRTQDSTLDYEQYF
TRBJ2-5	TRBV12-3/TRBV12-4	CASSQGWAETQYF
TRBJ1-4	TRBV28	CASMTGIEKLFF
TRBJ2-5	TRBV5-1	CASSFPNRVKETQYF
TRBJ2-1	TRBV29-1	CSVDRPSGSSGEQFF
TRBJ2-4	TRBV11-3	CASSLDRGLNIQYF
TRBJ1-2	TRBV12-3/TRBV12-4	CASSFAAGYTF
TRBJ2-1	TRBV7-6	CASSWGGASNREQFF
TRBJ2-7	TRBV28	CASSFGRGPTEEYF
TRBJ2-3	TRBV20-1	CSALYRDRDGTQYF
TRBJ1-1	TRBV29-1	CSQGACYMNTEAFF
TRBJ1-2	TRBV27	CASSLWDLKQDGYTF
TRBJ2-1	TRBV6-1	CASSDVRTIEQFF
TRBJ2-7	TRBV5-1	CASSLRDRGDEQYF
TRBJ2-3	TRBV5-1	CASSPRLVITDTQYF
TRBJ2-1	TRBV20-1	CSAVRAGASYNEQFF
TRBJ2-1	TRBV30	CAWSVGASGYNEQFF
TRBJ2-5	TRBV14	CASSHHWAGQETQYF
TRBJ1-2	TRBV20-1	CSVLLPGTVYGYTF
TRBJ2-5	TRBV5-1	CASSLAQQGVLGTQYF
TRBJ1-1	TRBV20-1	CSARGLTGQGNTEAFF
TRBJ1-1	TRBV29-1	CSGGAPNTEAFF
TRBJ1-6	TRBV20-1	CSASISEDSPLHF
TRBJ2-2	TRBV20-1	CSAIRQPGELFF
TRBJ2-1	TRBV19	CASSTTVPGQGRLGYNEQFF
TRBJ2-7	TRBV20-1	CSASGSGSYEPYF
TRBJ2-3	TRBV13	CASSLWGTSGSDTQYF
TRBJ2-1	TRBV11-2	CASSLSSRIGLAGESRFF
TRBJ1-1	TRBV19	CASSIAGSGNTEAFF
TRBJ2-5	TRBV12-3/TRBV12-4	CASSPLQGVGETQYF
TRBJ1-1	TRBV10-3	CAISERGTGDTEAFF
TRBJ2-1	TRBV9	CASSLGTSGSQSNEQFF
TRBJ2-3	TRBV5-1	CASSLAEATDTQYF
TRBJ2-1	TRBV4-1	CASSHVVPAGSSYNEQFF
TRBJ1-2	TRBV7-9	CASSPETLEGDTF
TRBJ2-2	TRBV5-1	CASSVRLQTGELFF
TRBJ2-7	TRBV7-2	CASSPLAGPYYEQYF
TRBJ2-5	TRBV20-1	CSASPTASLEETQYF
TRBJ2-7	TRBV28	CASSPTTGELGEQYF
TRBJ2-2	TRBV9	CASSVDVSNTGELFF
TRBJ2-1	TRBV7-9	CASSLVLGGNEQFF
TRBJ1-3	TRBV12-3/TRBV12-4	CASRAGRHYGSGNTIYF
TRBJ2-4	TRBV12-3/TRBV12-4	CASGGTNSAKNIQYF
TRBJ2-5	TRBV7-9	CASSLGGAVETQYF
TRBJ2-6	TRBV5-6	CASSLVRDSGANVLTF
TRBJ1-2	TRBV4-1	CASSQEGHTYGYTF
TRBJ2-5	TRBV30	CAWSPINGGETQYF
TRBJ2-5	TRBV7-8	CASSLPPRQGTQYF
TRBJ1-1	TRBV11-1	CASSLDLTLTEAFF